These 10 T cell receptor beta chains originate from one sample sequenced in a study of cytomegalovirus exposure and HLA in healthy donors. Researchers ran the PCR with 60 Vbeta and 13 Jbeta primers. The table came from immunoSEQ multiplex PCR; TCRdb's copy has only in-frame clones and leaves some out. This sample has about 280,000 clones, with over 85% found just once. Sequenced sample: PBMCs. These receptors were taken from a woman between 18 and 30 years old in good health and CMV-seronegative.

This chain connects TRBV7-9 to TRBJ2-7; tentatively, D is TRBD2 (6 bases). The germline CDR1 and CDR2 sequences are SEHNR and FQNEAQ (reference sequence). This CDR3 is built from 17 residues. V lost 4 bases, J lost 6 bases, and 25 bases lay in between. The CDR3 region is CASSSTWKGREVTEQYF. The DNA of the CDR3 is TGTGCCAGCAGCTCCACCTGGAAAGGAAGGGAGGTCACCGAGCAGTACTTC.

The chain links TRBV30 to TRBJ2-7; D call uncertain. This CDR3 has 12 residues. Trimming took off 2 bases at V and 5 bases at J, with 10 bases between the two ends. The V gene's germline CDR1 is GTSNPN and CDR2 SVGIG (reference sequence). In DNA, the CDR3 is TGTGCCTGGAGTATTCAGTATCACGAGCAGTACTTC. Translation gives CAWSIQYHEQYF.

V and J are TRBV7-3 and TRBJ2-3, with D possibly being TRBD2 (6 bases). Germline V gene data show CDR1 as SGHTA and CDR2 as FQGTGA. The CDR3 runs to 13 residues. V was shortened by 4 bases and J by 4 bases, with 9 bases between the two germline ends. The CDR3 is CASSSGVPDTQYF. CDR3 nucleotide sequence: TGTGCCAGCAGCTCGGGGGTTCCAGATACGCAGTATTTT.

The chain uses TRBV10-2 and TRBJ1-1; D may be TRBD1 (6 bases). CDR1 WSHSY and CDR2 SAAADI come from the germline V gene. Trimming left V 6 bases short and J 0 bases short, with 8 bases between. The CDR3 is 13 amino acids. The CDR3 nucleotides read TGCGCCAGCAGCACAGGGATGAACACTGAAGCTTTCTTT. Protein sequence: CASSTGMNTEAFF.

The gene calls are TRBV2 and TRBJ2-7; 7 nucleotides align to TRBD1. J lost 2 bases, V lost 6 bases, and 10 bases had no gene match. Germline CDR1 and CDR2: SNHLY and FYNNEI. The CDR3 is 15 amino acids. CDR3 bases: TGTGCCAGCAGAATCCGGGACAGCCGTCCCTACGAGCAGTACTTC. It encodes CASRIRDSRPYEQYF. Filled out from reference TRBV2 and TRBJ2-7, the complete variable domain reads EPEVTQTPSHQVTQMGQEVILRCVPISNHLYFYWYRQILGQKVEFLVSFYNNEISEKSEIFDDQFSVERPDGSNFTLKIRSTKLEDSAMYFCASRIRDSRPYEQYFGPGTRLTVT.

The rearrangement joins TRBV2 to TRBJ2-5, with TRBD2 matching 13 bases. There are 17 residues in the CDR3. Germline CDR1 and CDR2: SNHLY and FYNNEI. Trimming removed 8 bases from V and 5 bases from J; junction bases left unmatched: 14. The CDR3 protein is CASREGLAGTQGETQYF. In DNA form, the CDR3 reads TGTGCCAGCCGGGAGGGACTAGCGGGGACACAGGGGGAGACCCAGTACTTC.

The chain recombines TRBV5-5 with TRBJ1-2; D not certain. From germline, CDR1 is SGHKS and CDR2 YYEKEE (reference sequence). The CDR3 loop spans 16 amino acids. Trimming left V 0 bases short and J 0 bases short, with 12 bases between. The CDR3 nucleotides read TGTGCCAGCAGCTTGGACAGCTATCGTTCTAACTATGGCTACACCTTC. It specifies CASSLDSYRSNYGYTF.

As regards this clone: One end of the junction is discordant with germline, which a read error may explain. The rearrangement joins TRBV7-7 to TRBJ2-2, with TRBD2 matching 7 bases. The CDR3 extends over 16 amino acids. CDR1 is SSHAT and CDR2 is FNYEAQ in the germline V gene (reference sequence). The CDR3 reads CASSLAAGVATGELFF. The CDR3 coding sequence is TGTGCTAGCAGCTTAGCCGCGGGGGTCGCCACCGGGGAGCTGTTTTTT.

The gene calls are TRBV7-9 and TRBJ2-4; TRBD2 might be the D (7 bases). Germline V gene sequence: CDR1 SEHNR, CDR2 FQNEAQ (reference sequence). The V and J ends lost 1 base and 2 bases respectively, with 18 bases between them. CDR3 length: 18 amino acids. The CDR3 protein is CASSLGHGGGRSKNIQYF. The CDR3 nucleotides are TGTGCCAGCAGCTTAGGGCATGGGGGGGGGCGTTCCAAAAACATTCAGTACTTC.

This chain joins TRBV6-6 and TRBJ2-1; 7 bases are a match to TRBD2. This CDR3 is built from 11 residues. After removal of 7 bases from V and 8 bases from J, the junction contained 2 bases not matched to a gene. Germline V gene data show CDR1 as MNHNY and CDR2 as SVGAGI (reference sequence). The CDR3 region is CASMGGDEQFF. CDR3 nucleotides: TGTGCCAGCATGGGGGGGGATGAGCAGTTCTTC.